The 7 T cell receptor beta chains below come from one sample, sequenced in a study of T cell responses to AZD1222 COVID-19 vaccine. Data came from immunoSEQ multiplex PCR; TCRdb stores just in-frame clones and leaves some out. In the table there are 80,000 or so clones, 88% of which are singletons. The material was peripheral blood, obtained on day 0 of MenACWY control vaccination. These TCRs come from an adult in good health.

The chain carries TRBV28 and TRBJ2-7; D is undetermined. V lost 6 bases and J lost 1, with 7 bases in between. The V gene's germline CDR1 is MDHEN and CDR2 SYDVKM. The CDR3 is 12 amino acids. In nucleotides, the CDR3 is TGTGCCAGCAGCAAGCTATCCTACGAGCAGTACTTC. Its translation is CASSKLSYEQYF.

This chain links TRBV15 with TRBJ2-4; D may be TRBD2 (6 bases). V was clipped by 0 bases and J by 6 bases, with 18 bases between them. The CDR3 is 17 residues long. Germline V CDR1 and CDR2: LNHNV, YYDKDF (reference sequence). The CDR3 here is CATSRDRHGGIRNIQYF. CDR3 sequence (DNA): TGTGCCACCAGCAGAGATCGGCATGGGGGGATAAGAAACATTCAGTACTTC.

The chain has TRBV3-1 (or the pseudogene TRBV3-2) and TRBJ1-1; D is uncertain. V was pared by 4 bases and J by 0 bases, with 9 bases between. CDR3 length: 14 amino acids. Germline values: CDR1 LGHDT, CDR2 YNNKEL (reference sequence). DNA of the CDR3: TGTGCCAGCAGCCCTATGGAAGTGAACACTGAAGCTTTCTTT. Its protein is CASSPMEVNTEAFF.

The rearrangement links TRBV9 to TRBJ2-1; no reliable D call. The CDR3 consists of 15 residues. V was trimmed by 5 bases and J by 1 base, leaving 13 bases between them. Germline CDR1 SGDLS, CDR2 YYNGEE. CDR3: CASSSISGSYNEQFF. Written as DNA, the CDR3 is TGTGCCAGCAGTTCGATTAGTGGGTCCTACAATGAGCAGTTCTTC.

The chain links TRBV12-5 to TRBJ1-5; no definite D call. The germline V gene encodes CDR1 LGHNT and CDR2 FRNRAP. Trimming pared 3 bases from V and 3 bases from J, leaving 6 bases between. CDR3 length equals 13 residues. This CDR3 is CASGFGANQPQHF. The CDR3 DNA reads TGTGCTAGTGGTTTCGGAGCCAATCAGCCCCAGCATTTT. The full variable domain, rest sourced from reference TRBV12-5 and TRBJ1-5, is DARVTQTPRHKVTEMGQEVTMRCQPILGHNTVFWYRQTMMQGLELLAYFRNRAPLDDSGMPKDRFSAEMPDATLATLKIQPSEPRDSAVYFCASGFGANQPQHFGDGTRLSIL.

This rearrangement joins TRBV27 to TRBJ1-1, with TRBD1 identical over 9 bases. V lost 4 bases to trimming and J lost 6 bases; unmatched junction nucleotides: 9. There are 15 residues in the CDR3. Looked up from germline, CDR1 is MNHEY and CDR2 is SMNVEV (reference sequence). The CDR3 DNA follows: TGTGCCAGCAGTTACTCACAGGGGGCGGGAGCTGAAGCTTTCTTT. Translation: CASSYSQGAGAEAFF.

The V and J genes are TRBV6-5 and TRBJ2-6, with unresolved D. Germline CDR1 reads MNHEY; CDR2 reads SVGAGI. CDR3 size: 12 residues. V was cut by 11 bases and J by 0 bases, with 5 bases left in between. This CDR3 reads CALISGANVLTF. The CDR3, as DNA: TGTGCCCTTATCTCTGGGGCCAACGTCCTGACTTTC.